This is a list of T cell receptor beta chains from one sample in a study of human T cells and chemical hapten exposure. Via MiXCR, TCRdb re-called the RACE reads, giving one row per CDR3 protein. The table records over 85,000 distinct CDR3 sequences, 9.5% to 15% of them present only once. The material was whole blood, obtained in connection with sensitization to the hapten diphenylcyclopropenone (DPC). The receptors stem from a woman in her 40s with alopecia areata. Some clones in this sample may be carry-over from other donors' samples. The CDR3 runs from the conserved cysteine through the conserved F or W. A D gene is named only where the DNA matches it firmly. Rows may omit the clone size; those that give it use once, few, many or a size class.

j_call d_call v_call clone_size cdr3_aa cdr3_nt
TRBJ2-1 TRBD2 TRBV20-1 . CSAPLAGRVDEQFF TGCAGTGCTCCACTAGCGGGGAGGGTCGATGAGCAGTTCTTC
TRBJ2-3 . TRBV27 . CASSLKGGMMDSTDTQYF TGTGCCAGCAGTTTAAAAGGCGGGATGATGGACTCCACAGATACGCAGTATTTT
TRBJ2-3 . TRBV9 few CASSVALTDTQYF TGTGCCAGCAGCGTAGCGCTCACAGATACGCAGTATTTT
TRBJ2-7 . TRBV6-2/TRBV6-3 . CASRLDTYEQYF TGTGCCAGCAGACTAGATACCTACGAGCAGTACTTC
TRBJ1-6 . TRBV20-1 few CSARVGTDNSPLHF TGCAGTGCTAGAGTCGGGACGGATAATTCACCCCTCCACTTT
TRBJ1-2 TRBD1 TRBV7-2 many CASSPGGAGGYTF TGTGCCAGCAGCCCAGGGGGGGCGGGTGGCTACACCTTC
TRBJ1-6 . TRBV7-9 few CASTLGGYNSPLHF TGTGCCAGCACCCTGGGAGGGTATAATTCACCCCTCCACTTT
TRBJ2-3 TRBD2 TRBV4-3 few CASSQNSWGGTDTQYF TGCGCCAGCAGCCAAAATTCGTGGGGGGGTACAGATACGCAGTATTTT
TRBJ2-7 TRBD2 TRBV28 many CASTLAGATSEQYF TGTGCCAGCACCTTAGCGGGAGCAACTTCCGAGCAGTACTTC
TRBJ2-2 . TRBV28 many CATRGAANTGELFF TGTGCCACTCGTGGAGCCGCGAACACCGGGGAGCTGTTTTTT
TRBJ2-1 TRBD2 TRBV9 . CASSGRTSGTDEQFF TGTGCCAGCAGCGGAAGGACTAGCGGGACCGATGAGCAGTTCTTC
TRBJ2-7 TRBD2 TRBV6-5 few CASSRLTSGTAHYEQYF TGTGCCAGCAGTCGATTGACTAGCGGGACGGCACACTACGAGCAGTACTTC